The clone carrying this T cell receptor beta chain was counted ten times or more. What it binds is not known. CD8+CD4-CCR7+CD45RA+ sorting gave the naive CD8 T cells. Making the bulk TCR libraries relied on previously described methods and listed TCR primers. TCRdb re-called the PCR reads through MiXCR, storing one row per CDR3 protein. The table has 85,000 to 100,000 distinct CDR3 sequences, roughly 26% seen once. These data originate in a study of molecular identifiers for immune sequencing clone quantification. The study, taken as a whole, reports: Clonotypes surpassing 20 RNA copies contained over 98% of effector molecules, versus under 1% in naive cells. Barcode-sharing identical TCR molecules could underestimate highly expanded clone sizes.

Germline V gene lookup returns CDR1 SEHNR and CDR2 FQNEAQ (reference sequence). V trimming: 3 bases; J trimming: 2 bases; junction bases outside the gene matches: 12. The CDR3 has 18 amino acids. The sequenced sample was naive CD8+ T cells from blood, with Jurkat cell RNA spiked in. Subset described: FACS-sorted CD8+CD4-CCR7+CD45RA+ naive T cells. The receptor comes from a human donor in good health. Some libraries in this study had Jurkat cell RNA spiked in. This chain connects TRBV7-9 to TRBJ2-3, with 9 bases lining up with TRBD2. The CDR3 here is CASSFGWLAGNNTDTQYF. CDR3 DNA sequence: TGTGCCAGCAGCTTCGGGTGGCTAGCGGGGAACAACACAGATACGCAGTATTTT.